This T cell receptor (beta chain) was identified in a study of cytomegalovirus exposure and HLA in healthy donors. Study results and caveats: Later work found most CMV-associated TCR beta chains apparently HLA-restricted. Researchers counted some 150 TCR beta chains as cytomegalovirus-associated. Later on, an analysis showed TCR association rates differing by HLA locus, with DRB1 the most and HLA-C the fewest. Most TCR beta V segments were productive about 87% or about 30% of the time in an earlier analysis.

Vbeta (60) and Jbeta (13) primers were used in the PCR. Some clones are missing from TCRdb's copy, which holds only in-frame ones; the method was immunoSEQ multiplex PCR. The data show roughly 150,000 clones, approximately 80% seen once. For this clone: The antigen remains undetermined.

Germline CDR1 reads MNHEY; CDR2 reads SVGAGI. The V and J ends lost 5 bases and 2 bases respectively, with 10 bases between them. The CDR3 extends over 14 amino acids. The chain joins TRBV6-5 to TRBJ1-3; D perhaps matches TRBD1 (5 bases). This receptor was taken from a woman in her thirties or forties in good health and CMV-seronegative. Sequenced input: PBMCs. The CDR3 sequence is CASSPGGAGNTIYF. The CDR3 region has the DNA TGTGCCAGCAGTCCGGGAGGGGCTGGAAACACCATATATTTT.